Each of the 9 T cell receptor beta chains below was sequenced from the same sample in a study of cytomegalovirus exposure and HLA in healthy donors (dated by TCRdb to the late 2010s). Library generation was performed with the immunoSEQ multiplex PCR assay. For the multiplex PCR, a mixture combining 60 forward primers for TCR Vbeta segments and 13 reverse primers for TCR Jbeta segments was used. Imported from immuneACCESS, the table was reduced by TCRdb to in-frame sequences with V and J called. These copies leave out some clones; in studies compared against another copy, an unresolved V gene accounts for under half, and the cause of the remainder is not known. The sample has approximately 120,000 clones on record, about 81% of them singletons. The ten most abundant clones make up 0.85% to 1.4% of the sample. The sample consisted of PBMCs. These receptors were taken from a woman aged 25 to 39 in good health and CMV-seronegative.

The genes are TRBV29-1 and TRBJ1-2; D might be TRBD1 (6 bases). The V end was cut by 0 bases, the J end by 4 bases, with 9 bases between. CDR3 length: 13 residues. In germline, CDR1 is SQVTM, CDR2 ANQGSEA. The CDR3 DNA sequence: TGCAGCGTTGAAGAGGACAGAACCTATGGCTACACCTTC. This encodes CSVEEDRTYGYTF.

This chain links TRBV14 with TRBJ1-1; the match to TRBD1 covers 7 bases. Germline-derived CDR1 and CDR2 are SGHDN and FVKESK. The CDR3 length is 14 residues. Trimming cost V 3 bases and J 10 bases; bases outside gene matches: 11. The DNA of the CDR3 is TGTGCCAGCAGCCACGACAGGGCGCGGATAGGAGCTTTCTTT. This gives the protein CASSHDRARIGAFF.

This rearrangement joins TRBV28 to TRBJ2-1; 7 bases fit TRBD1. This CDR3 has 17 amino acids. V gave up 1 base and J gave up 0 bases; unmatched junction bases: 6. Germline CDR1 MDHEN, CDR2 SYDVKM. The CDR3 DNA reads as TGTGCCAGCAGTTTATACCGGGACAGAGTCTCCTACAATGAGCAGTTCTTC. Encoded protein: CASSLYRDRVSYNEQFF. The whole variable domain, filled in from reference TRBV28 and TRBJ2-1, reads DVKVTQSSRYLVKRTGEKVFLECVQDMDHENMFWYRQDPGLGLRLIYFSYDVKMKEKGDIPEGYSVSREKKERFSLILESASTNQTSMYLCASSLYRDRVSYNEQFFGPGTRLTVL.

V gene TRBV19 combines with J gene TRBJ2-1, with D possibly TRBD2 on 5 matching bases. This CDR3 has 15 residues. CDR1 and CDR2 from the germline V gene are LNHDA and SQIVND (reference sequence). With 6 bases removed from V and 0 bases from J, the gap between germline ends came to 12 bases. The CDR3 DNA sequence: TGTGCCAGTAGCACTTATGGGAGCTCCTACAATGAGCAGTTCTTC. This sequence encodes CASSTYGSSYNEQFF.

The chain joins TRBV30 to TRBJ2-5; D is uncertain. The CDR3 runs 13 residues. Germline V gives CDR1 GTSNPN, CDR2 SVGIG (reference sequence). V was cut by 2 bases and J by 1 base, with 8 bases left in between. CDR3 sequence reads: CAWSTRIQETQYF. The CDR3 DNA is TGTGCCTGGAGTACAAGAATCCAAGAGACCCAGTACTTC.

The CDR3 region has the DNA TGTGCCAGCAGACAAGGAGAAGTGAACACTGAAGCTTTCTTT. It translates to CASRQGEVNTEAFF. The chain uses TRBV7-2 and TRBJ1-1; D ambiguous. The length of the CDR3 is 14 residues. Germline CDR1 reads SGHTA; CDR2 reads FQGNSA. Trimming removed 6 bases from V and 0 bases from J, with 11 bases in between.

The chain uses TRBV19 and TRBJ2-2; possibly TRBD1 for D (5 bases). There are 14 residues in the CDR3. From germline, CDR1 is LNHDA and CDR2 SQIVND (reference sequence). V lost 3 bases and J 2 bases, leaving 7 bases between the germline ends. The CDR3 DNA reads TGTGCCAGTAGTATCCAGGGAAACACCGGGGAGCTGTTTTTT. Translating gives CASSIQGNTGELFF.

The chain's CDR3 is CASSTERGLQFF. CDR3 coding DNA: TGCGCCAGCAGCACCGAGCGGGGCTTGCAATTCTTC. The V call is TRBV5-1, the J call TRBJ2-1; TRBD2 matches 7 bases. Germline assignment: CDR1 SGHRS and CDR2 YFSETQ. The CDR3 spans 12 residues. Losses at the gene ends were 4 bases for V and 16 bases for J; bases not matched to a gene: 11. Using reference TRBV5-1 and TRBJ2-1 for the parts outside the CDR3, the full variable domain is KAGVTQTPRYLIKTRGQQVTLSCSPISGHRSVSWYQQTPGQGLQFLFEYFSETQRNKGNFPGRFSGRQFSNSRSEMNVSTLELGDSALYLCASSTERGLQFFGPGTRLTVL.

The chain employs TRBV7-8 and TRBJ2-7; D unresolved. CDR3 length equals 11 residues. Trimming removed 4 bases at V and 7 bases at J, with 8 bases between. Germline-derived CDR1 and CDR2 are SGHVS and FQNEAQ. Written as DNA, the CDR3 is TGTGCCAGCAGCTCCCGGGTTGAGCAGTACTTC. It specifies CASSSRVEQYF.